Detailed here is one T cell receptor (beta chain). Its antigen remains unidentified. The sample originates from a study of cytomegalovirus exposure and HLA in healthy donors. Study-level information: Most donors, about 77% of a few hundred genotyped, fell in the Caucasian-associated ancestry cluster.

The study ran its PCR with 60 Vbeta and 13 Jbeta primers. TCRdb keeps only in-frame clones here, not all; method: immunoSEQ multiplex PCR. The table lists about 130,000 clones, about four fifths of them singletons, with about 11% in the top ten. The CDR3 covers 13 residues. Germline trimming cut 4 bases from V and 7 bases from J; bases unmatched to any gene: 5. Germline V lookup: CDR1 SQVTM, CDR2 ANQGSEA. The study, taken as a whole, reports: By HLA locus, TCR association rates varied in a later analysis, with DRB1 showing the most and HLA-C the fewest.

The J gene is TRBJ2-1, the V gene TRBV29-1, with 9 bases identical to TRBD2. Source material: PBMCs. The sequence derives from a male donor in good health and CMV-seropositive. In DNA form, the CDR3 reads TGCAGCGTTGTGGGCGGGAGGGCAAATGAGCAGTTCTTC. The encoded protein is CSVVGGRANEQFF.